The T cell receptor beta chain under discussion was sequenced for a study of blood T cell repertoires in COVID-19. The overall study: Sample material is recorded as cDNA or gDNA derived from T cells, B-cell-depleted T cells, or PBMCs.

Authors' processing steps: From reference gene primer amplification, estimates of nucleated cell counts were derived. The repertoire was sequenced with immunoSEQ multiplex PCR; TCRdb's copy has only in-frame clones and lacks some. D and trimming come from the DNA, and the V and J calls and clone size come from that table. This sample has about 220,000 clones; 80% to 85% occur once, and the top ten carry approximately 5.2%. The CDR3 is made up of 15 amino acids. Trimming stripped 6 bases from V and 5 bases from J, with 16 bases between. Germline V lookup: CDR1 MNHEY, CDR2 SVGAGI. This sequence originates from a woman aged 70-85 years with COVID-19, enrolled during active disease. What was sequenced was peripheral blood. The chain links TRBV6-5 to TRBJ1-4; maybe TRBD1 (5 bases). CDR3 sequence (DNA): TGTGCCAGCAGGGATGGGGCAGTTGCGAATGAAAAACTGTTTTTT. Protein: CASRDGAVANEKLFF.